The next 10 T cell receptor beta chains were all read from a single sample in a study of CD8+ T cells in alopecia areata. In each case, RNA was isolated and then reverse transcribed into cDNA as the sequencing template. The protocol was immunoSEQ multiplex PCR, while the TCRdb copy is restricted to in-frame clones and leaves out a portion. The data show around 190,000 clones, with roughly 50% seen just once and under 5% held by the top ten. The sample taken for sequencing was CD8+ T cells sorted from blood. The receptors shown here come from a human donor in good health.

The chain employs TRBV29-1 and TRBJ2-5; D gene uncertain. V shed 1 base and J shed 8 bases, with 8 bases lying between them. This CDR3 is built from 11 residues. Looked up from germline, CDR1 is SQVTM and CDR2 is ANQGSEA. The CDR3 reads CSVEGGGTQYF. The DNA of the CDR3 is TGCAGCGTTGAAGGAGGTGGAACCCAGTACTTC.

A few counts support this clone. The chain recombines TRBV2 with TRBJ2-3, with a weak D call TRBD1 (6 bases). CDR1 is SNHLY and CDR2 is FYNNEI in the germline V gene. The CDR3 runs 16 residues. V lost 3 bases and J lost 0, with 13 bases in between. The chain's CDR3 is CASSESGELSTDTQYF. The CDR3 DNA reads as TGTGCCAGCAGTGAGTCAGGGGAACTTAGCACAGATACGCAGTATTTT.

The chain joins TRBV30 to TRBJ1-1; D unclear. The germline V gene has CDR1 GTSNPN and CDR2 SVGIG (reference sequence). CDR3 length: 10 amino acids. Trimming took off 4 bases at V and 7 bases at J, with 7 bases between the two ends. CDR3 sequence: CAWTQNEAFF. Written as DNA, the CDR3 is TGTGCCTGGACCCAGAATGAAGCTTTCTTT.

This chain joins TRBV29-1 and TRBJ1-2; D gene uncertain. Between the trimmed V and J ends, which lost 1 base and 2 bases, there was a span of 11 bases. The CDR3 contains 14 residues. CDR1 and CDR2 (germline): SQVTM, ANQGSEA. The CDR3 DNA reads as TGCAGCGTTGAAGTCGGGCAGGACAACTATGGCTACACCTTC. Translating it yields CSVEVGQDNYGYTF.

The chain carries TRBV7-9 and TRBJ1-1; possible D gene TRBD1, 5 bases. The CDR3 covers 14 residues. With 4 bases removed from V and 0 bases from J, the gap between germline ends came to 9 bases. Germline V gives CDR1 SEHNR, CDR2 FQNEAQ (reference sequence). The DNA of the CDR3 is TGTGCCAGCAGCTGGGCGGGGGTGAACACTGAAGCTTTCTTT. Translated, it gives CASSWAGVNTEAFF.

This clone came up a few times. This rearrangement joins TRBV4-1 to TRBJ2-5; weak D call: TRBD2 (7 bases). V gave up 0 bases and J gave up 4 bases, with 15 bases separating them. This CDR3 spans 16 amino acids. Germline assignment: CDR1 MGHRA and CDR2 YSYEKL. The CDR3 here is CASSQEYRGALETQYF. As DNA, the CDR3 is TGCGCCAGCAGCCAAGAGTACCGGGGGGCTCTAGAGACCCAGTACTTC.

CDR3 protein: CASSQGEDTQYF. CDR3 nucleotides: TGCGCCAGCAGCCAAGGGGAAGATACGCAGTATTTT. This chain joins TRBV4-1 and TRBJ2-3; no definite D call. This CDR3 is built from 12 residues. Looked up from germline, CDR1 is MGHRA and CDR2 is YSYEKL. V lost 1 base and J lost 5, with 4 bases in between.

The chain links TRBV2 to TRBJ2-7; 10 nucleotides match TRBD2. Germline V CDR1 and CDR2: SNHLY, FYNNEI. The CDR3 is made up of 15 amino acids. V was pared by 6 bases and J by 2 bases, with 7 bases of the junction left unmatched. The CDR3 sequence: CASRLGLADTYEQYF. CDR3 DNA: TGTGCCAGCAGGCTCGGACTAGCGGACACCTACGAGCAGTACTTC.

This clone has only one observation. The chain uses TRBV7-8 and TRBJ1-6; D is possibly TRBD1 (6 bases). The germline gives CDR1 SGHVS, CDR2 FQNEAQ. Trimming pared 1 base from V and 10 bases from J, leaving 20 bases between. The CDR3 is made up of 17 amino acids. Written as DNA, the CDR3 is TGTGCCAGCAGCTTAGGAGGGGACACTTGGGAGGGCTCACCCCTCCACTTT. Translated, it gives CASSLGGDTWEGSPLHF.

The rearrangement joins TRBV29-1 to TRBJ2-3, with D possibly matching TRBD2 (5 bases). The CDR3 sequence is 13 residues long. V lost 4 bases and J lost 4, with 12 bases in between. Germline values: CDR1 SQVTM, CDR2 ANQGSEA. For the CDR3, the DNA is TGCAGCGTTGCAGGAGGACGCGCAGATACGCAGTATTTT. Protein sequence: CSVAGGRADTQYF.